The T cell receptor (beta chain) described here comes from a study of blood T cells in healthy people across ages. Per germline, CDR1 LGHDT and CDR2 YNNKEL (reference sequence). This CDR3 has 16 residues. The V end was cut by 4 bases, the J end by 2 bases, with 17 bases between. Primed by a sample-barcoded 5' primer and a J-beta primer mix, a second PCR proceeded for about 6 to 11 cycles. A template-switch adaptor with 12 random nucleotides tagged each cDNA molecule. Each CDR3 protein is one row after TCRdb ran MiXCR on the 5' RACE reads. The data hold about 780,000 distinct CDR3 sequences, with roughly 24% observed a single time. Each donor had roughly 10 milliliters of peripheral blood drawn. These data also formed part of another study, on T cells of mothers and their children. Per that study: Nobody spotted any persistent microchimeric T cell clones.

Sequenced sample: blood. The gene calls are TRBV3-1 and TRBJ1-1; D perhaps matches TRBD1 (6 bases). This receptor was obtained from a boy aged 10-17 years in good health. The CDR3 sequence is CASSRRGWGINTEAFF. CDR3 nucleotides: TGTGCCAGCAGCCGAAGGGGGTGGGGTATAAACACTGAAGCTTTCTTT.